The present TCR beta chain was sequenced within a study of immune evolution from preneoplasia to lung adenocarcinoma. Overall study findings and caveats: Top clone share appeared to fall from AAH through AIS, MIA, adenocarcinoma. Later-stage lesions appeared to have more T cells, more diversity, less clonality.

Between about 2014 and 2018, patients underwent resection in Japan or China. H&E slides confirmed each diagnosis, reviewed by two pathologists independently. Measured with immunoSEQ multiplex PCR; TCRdb has only the in-frame clones, and not every one. The repertoire holds 5,000 to 5,500 clones, with around four fifths as singletons. This CDR3 comprises 14 residues. V dropped 3 bases and J dropped 6 bases, with 11 bases sitting between them. CDR1 MGHRA and CDR2 YSYEKL come from the germline V gene. As to this clone: Antigen: not known.

Sequencing was performed on FFPE adjacent normal lung tissue. The chain uses TRBV4-1 and TRBJ1-4; unclear D gene. This receptor was identified in a person aged 70 to 80 with lung adenocarcinoma. The CDR3 bases are TGCGCCAGCAGCCAGAAAGGGTTATATGAAAAACTGTTTTTT. This codes for CASSQKGLYEKLFF.